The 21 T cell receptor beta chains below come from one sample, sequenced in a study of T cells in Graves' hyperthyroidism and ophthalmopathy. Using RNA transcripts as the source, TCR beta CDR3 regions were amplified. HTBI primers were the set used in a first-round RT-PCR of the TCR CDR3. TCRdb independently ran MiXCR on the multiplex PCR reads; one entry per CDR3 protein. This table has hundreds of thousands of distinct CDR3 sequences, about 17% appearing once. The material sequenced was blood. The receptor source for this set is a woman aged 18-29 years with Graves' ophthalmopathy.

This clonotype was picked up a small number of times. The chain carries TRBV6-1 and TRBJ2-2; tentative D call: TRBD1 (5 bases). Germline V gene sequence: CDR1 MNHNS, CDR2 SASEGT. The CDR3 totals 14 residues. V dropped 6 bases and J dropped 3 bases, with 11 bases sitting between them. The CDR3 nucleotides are TGTGCCAGCAGAGACAGTAAAGACACCGGGGAGCTGTTTTTT. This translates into CASRDSKDTGELFF.

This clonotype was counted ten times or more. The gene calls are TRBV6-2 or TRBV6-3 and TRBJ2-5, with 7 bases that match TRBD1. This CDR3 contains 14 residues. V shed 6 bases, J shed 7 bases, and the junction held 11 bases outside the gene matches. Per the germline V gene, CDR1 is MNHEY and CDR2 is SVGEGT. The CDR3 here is CASRTFRGQGTQYF. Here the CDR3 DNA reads TGTGCCAGCAGAACTTTTAGGGGGCAGGGGACCCAGTACTTC.

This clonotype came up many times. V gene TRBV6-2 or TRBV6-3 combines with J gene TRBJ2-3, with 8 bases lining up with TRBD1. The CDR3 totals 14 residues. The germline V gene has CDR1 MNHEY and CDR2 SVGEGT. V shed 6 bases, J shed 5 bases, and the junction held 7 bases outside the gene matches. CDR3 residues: CASSFRGPGDTQYF. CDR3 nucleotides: TGTGCCAGCAGCTTCAGGGGGCCAGGAGATACGCAGTATTTT.

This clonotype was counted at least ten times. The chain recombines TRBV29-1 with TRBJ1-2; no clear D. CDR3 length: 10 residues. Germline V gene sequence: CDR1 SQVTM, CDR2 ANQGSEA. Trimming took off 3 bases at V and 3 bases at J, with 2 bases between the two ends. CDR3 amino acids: CSVEHYGYTF. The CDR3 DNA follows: TGCAGCGTTGAGCACTATGGCTACACCTTC.

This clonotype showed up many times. This CDR3 reads CASSRGGGRETEAFF. DNA of the CDR3: TGTGCCAGCTCGCGGGGGGGGGGTCGAGAAACTGAAGCTTTCTTT. This chain uses TRBV18 with TRBJ1-1, with D perhaps matching TRBD1 (5 bases). The CDR3 covers 15 residues. Trimming removed 6 bases from V and 5 bases from J, with 19 bases in between. In germline, CDR1 is KGHSH, CDR2 LQKENI.

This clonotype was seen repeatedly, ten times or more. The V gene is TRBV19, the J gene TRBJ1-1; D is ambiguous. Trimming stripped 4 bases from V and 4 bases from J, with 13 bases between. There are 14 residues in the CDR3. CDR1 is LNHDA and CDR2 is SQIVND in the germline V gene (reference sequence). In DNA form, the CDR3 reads TGTGCCAGTAGTACTATAACTGGAGGCACTGAAGCTTTCTTT. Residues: CASSTITGGTEAFF.

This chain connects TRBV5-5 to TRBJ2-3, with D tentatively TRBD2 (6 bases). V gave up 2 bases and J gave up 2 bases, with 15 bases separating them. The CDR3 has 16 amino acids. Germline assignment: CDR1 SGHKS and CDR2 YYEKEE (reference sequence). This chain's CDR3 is CASSFGRTGVTDTQYF. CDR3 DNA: TGTGCCAGCAGCTTTGGTCGAACGGGGGTCACAGATACGCAGTATTTT.

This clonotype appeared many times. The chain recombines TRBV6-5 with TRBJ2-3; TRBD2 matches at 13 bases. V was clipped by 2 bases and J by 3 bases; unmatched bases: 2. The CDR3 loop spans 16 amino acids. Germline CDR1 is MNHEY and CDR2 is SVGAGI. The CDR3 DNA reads TGTGCCAGCAGTTACAGGACTAGCGGGAGTACAGATACGCAGTATTTT. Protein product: CASSYRTSGSTDTQYF.

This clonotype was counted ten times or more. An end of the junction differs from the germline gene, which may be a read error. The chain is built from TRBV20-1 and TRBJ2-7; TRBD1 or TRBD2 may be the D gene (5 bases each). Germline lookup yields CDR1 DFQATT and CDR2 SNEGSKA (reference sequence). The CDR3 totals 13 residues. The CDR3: CSAKGTGSHEQYF. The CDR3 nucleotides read TGCAGTGCTAAGGGGACGGGCTCCCACGAGCAGTACTTC.

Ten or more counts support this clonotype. The CDR3 loop reads CASSLDVHTEAFF. The CDR3 DNA follows: TGTGCCAGCAGCCTCGACGTGCACACTGAAGCTTTCTTT. The genes are TRBV7-6 and TRBJ1-1, with D unclear. From germline, CDR1 is SGHVS and CDR2 FNYEAQ. This CDR3 is built from 13 residues. The V end lost 5 bases, the J end lost 3 bases, and 10 bases lay between the germline ends.

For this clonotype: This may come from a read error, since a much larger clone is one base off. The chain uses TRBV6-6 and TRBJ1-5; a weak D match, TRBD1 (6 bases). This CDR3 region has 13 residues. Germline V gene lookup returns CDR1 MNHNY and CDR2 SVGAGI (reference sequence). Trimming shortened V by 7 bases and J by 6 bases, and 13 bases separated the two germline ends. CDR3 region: CASNRQEGQPQHF. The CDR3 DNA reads TGTGCCAGCAACCGACAGGAAGGTCAGCCCCAGCATTTT.

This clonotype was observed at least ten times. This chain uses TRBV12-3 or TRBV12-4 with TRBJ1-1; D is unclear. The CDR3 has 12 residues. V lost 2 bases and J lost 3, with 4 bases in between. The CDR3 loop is CASSLSYTEAFF. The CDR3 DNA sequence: TGTGCCAGCAGTTTATCGTACACTGAAGCTTTCTTT.

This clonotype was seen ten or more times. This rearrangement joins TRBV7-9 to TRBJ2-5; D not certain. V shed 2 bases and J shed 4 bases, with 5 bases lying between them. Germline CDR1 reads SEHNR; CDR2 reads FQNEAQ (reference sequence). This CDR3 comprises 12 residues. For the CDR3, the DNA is TGTGCCAGCAGCTTAAGTGGAGAGACCCAGTACTTC. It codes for CASSLSGETQYF.

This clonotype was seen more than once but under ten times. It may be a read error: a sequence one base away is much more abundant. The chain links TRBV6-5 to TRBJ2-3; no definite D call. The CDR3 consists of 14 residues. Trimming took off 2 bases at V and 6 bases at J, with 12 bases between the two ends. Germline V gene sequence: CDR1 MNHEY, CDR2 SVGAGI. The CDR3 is CASSYVGPTDTQYF. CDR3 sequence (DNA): TGTGCCAGCAGTTACGTCGGGCCCACCGATACGCAGTATTTT.

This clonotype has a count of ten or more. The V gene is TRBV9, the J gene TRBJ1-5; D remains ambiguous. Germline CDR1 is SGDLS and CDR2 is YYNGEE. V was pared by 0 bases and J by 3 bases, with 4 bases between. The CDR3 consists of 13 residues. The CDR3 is CASSVEPNQPQHF. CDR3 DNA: TGTGCCAGCAGCGTAGAACCCAATCAGCCCCAGCATTTT.

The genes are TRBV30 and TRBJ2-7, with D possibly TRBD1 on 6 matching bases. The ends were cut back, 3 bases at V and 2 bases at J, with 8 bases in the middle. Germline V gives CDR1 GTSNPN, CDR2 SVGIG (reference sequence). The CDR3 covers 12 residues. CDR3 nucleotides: TGTGCCTGGAGCAGGGGCACCTACGAGCAGTACTTC. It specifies CAWSRGTYEQYF.

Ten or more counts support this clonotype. The CDR3 loop reads CASSYSRQPFSAFF. CDR3 in DNA: TGTGCCAGCAGTTACTCACGGCAGCCCTTTTCAGCTTTCTTT. The gene calls are TRBV6-6 and TRBJ1-1; D is unresolved. Germline CDR1 reads MNHNY; CDR2 reads SVGAGI (reference sequence). The CDR3 consists of 14 residues. The V gene lost 0 bases and the J gene lost 10 bases, with 15 bases spanning the gap.

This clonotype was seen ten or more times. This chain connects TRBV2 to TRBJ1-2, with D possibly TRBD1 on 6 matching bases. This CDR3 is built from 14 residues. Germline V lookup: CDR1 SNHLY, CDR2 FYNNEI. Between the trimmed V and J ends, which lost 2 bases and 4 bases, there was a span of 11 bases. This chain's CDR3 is CASSERSRGYGYTF. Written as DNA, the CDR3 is TGTGCCAGCAGTGAACGGAGCAGGGGCTATGGCTACACCTTC.

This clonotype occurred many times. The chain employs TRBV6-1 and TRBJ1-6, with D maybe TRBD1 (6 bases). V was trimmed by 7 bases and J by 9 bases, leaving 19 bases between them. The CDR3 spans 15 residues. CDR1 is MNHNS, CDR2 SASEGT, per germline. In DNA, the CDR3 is TGTGCCAGCATCCCGGGGGGGACAATTGGTTCACCCCTCCACTTT. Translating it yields CASIPGGTIGSPLHF.

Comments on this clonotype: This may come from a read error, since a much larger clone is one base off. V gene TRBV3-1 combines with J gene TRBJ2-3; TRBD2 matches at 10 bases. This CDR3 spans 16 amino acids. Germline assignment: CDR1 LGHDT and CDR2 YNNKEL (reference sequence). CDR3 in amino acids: CANSQGGLAFLDTQYF. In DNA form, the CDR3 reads TGTGCCAACAGCCAAGGGGGACTAGCGTTCTTAGATACGCAGTATTTT.

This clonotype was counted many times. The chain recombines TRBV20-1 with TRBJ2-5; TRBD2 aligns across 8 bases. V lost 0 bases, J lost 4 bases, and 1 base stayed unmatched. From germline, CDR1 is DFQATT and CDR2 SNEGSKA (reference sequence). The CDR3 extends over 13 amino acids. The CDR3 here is CSARDLAGETQYF. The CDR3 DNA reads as TGCAGTGCTAGAGATCTAGCGGGAGAGACCCAGTACTTC.